The rows below give T cell receptor beta chains drawn from one sample of a study of T cell changes during pregnancy in multiple sclerosis. Profiled with immunoSEQ multiplex PCR; TCRdb holds only in-frame clones, not every one. The sample has approximately 80,000 clones, nearly 95% seen once. Source: peripheral blood, taken in the second trimester of pregnancy. The receptors shown here come from a female donor in good health, enrolled as a control in a pregnancy study. CDR3s include the opening cysteine and the closing phenylalanine or tryptophan. D genes are given only for firm matches. Rows may omit the clone size; those that give it use once, few, many or a size class.

d_call	v_call	j_call	clone_size	cdr3_aa	cdr3_nt
-	TRBV6-5	TRBJ1-1	-	CASSYGAGNLGTEAFF	TGTGCCAGCAGTTACGGGGCAGGGAATCTCGGCACTGAAGCTTTCTTT
-	TRBV28	TRBJ2-1	-	CASSLKGHNPFF	TGTGCCAGCAGTTTAAAGGGACACAATCCGTTCTTC
-	TRBV5-1	TRBJ1-5	-	CASSLDGDSNQPQHF	TGCGCCAGCAGCTTGGACGGGGATAGCAATCAGCCCCAGCATTTT
TRBD1	TRBV10-2	TRBJ2-7	-	CASSPDRTGTNEQYF	TGCGCCAGCAGTCCCGATAGGACAGGGACCAACGAGCAGTACTTC
TRBD2	TRBV7-8	TRBJ2-1	once	CASSLAESSGYYNEQFF	TGTGCCAGCAGCTTAGCAGAATCTAGCGGGTACTACAATGAGCAGTTCTTC
-	TRBV9	TRBJ1-1	-	CASSAGDVNTEAFF	TGTGCCAGCAGCGCAGGGGACGTGAACACTGAAGCTTTCTTT
-	TRBV18	TRBJ2-7	few	CASRGQITYEQYF	TGTGCCAGCCGCGGACAGATTACCTACGAGCAGTACTTC
-	TRBV7-9	TRBJ1-4	once	CASSLAGGEKLFF	TGTGCCAGCAGCTTAGCAGGAGGGGAAAAACTGTTTTTT
-	TRBV2	TRBJ1-6	once	CASSEYGLNSPLHF	TGTGCCAGCAGTGAATATGGACTTAATTCACCCCTCCACTTT
-	TRBV5-1	TRBJ1-1	-	CASSLALVGLNTEAFF	TGCGCCAGCAGCTTGGCCCTGGTGGGGCTGAACACTGAAGCTTTCTTT